This T cell receptor (beta chain) stems from a study of CD8+CD57+ T cells in acquired aplastic anemia. Study-level background: CD4+ and CD8+ cells, once sorted, gave DNA averaging about 3.4 ug. The study's findings and limits: The same twenty-nine CD8+ CDR3 sequences occurred in patients and in controls.

The use of genomic DNA as template underpinned the TCR beta VDJ and CDR3 profiling. TCRdb called the reads again in MiXCR, with one record for every CDR3 protein. The data hold about 190,000 distinct CDR3 sequences, with around 66% observed a single time. The CDR3 covers 16 residues. V dropped 1 base and J dropped 6 bases, with 19 bases sitting between them. Per germline, CDR1 LNHNV and CDR2 YYDKDF (reference sequence). Worth noting for this clonotype: The antigen is unknown.

The receptor comes from a human donor with severe aplastic anemia or a healthy control (not recorded which). The chain joins TRBV15 to TRBJ2-7, with D perhaps TRBD1 or TRBD2 (5 bases each). The sample was sorted CD4+, CD8+, or CD8+CD57+ T cells (not recorded which) from PBMCs. The CDR3, as DNA: TGTGCCACCAGCAGAGCCCCCCAGGGACCTGAGCCCGAGCAGTACTTC. Its protein product is CATSRAPQGPEPEQYF.